The 14 T cell receptor beta chains in this list originate from one sample, sequenced in a study of memory CD8 T cells in hepatitis C reinfection. Time point described: late/post reinfection, 12 to 24 weeks after detection. Sorted cells were sequenced directly ex vivo without any in vitro expansion. Sequencing was performed with immunoSEQ multiplex PCR; in TCRdb, only in-frame clones are kept and a portion is missing. The sample shows approximately 46,000 clones, roughly nine tenths of them seen only once. Sequencing used naive CD8+ T cells sorted from blood. These TCRs come from a man younger than 35 with hepatitis C virus infection.

The table lists this clone with a few counts. The V gene is TRBV7-9, the J gene TRBJ2-1; 8 positions match TRBD1. Germline loops: CDR1 SEHNR, CDR2 FQNEAQ (reference sequence). J gave up 0 bases and V 5 bases, and 3 bases lay outside the gene matches. The CDR3 is made up of 15 amino acids. The CDR3 spells CASSLGQGSYNEQFF. In nucleotides, the CDR3 is TGTGCCAGCAGCCTTGGACAGGGCTCCTACAATGAGCAGTTCTTC. The variable domain in full, with the rest retrieved from reference TRBV7-9 and TRBJ2-1, is DTGVSQNPRHKITKRGQNVTFRCDPISEHNRLYWYRQTLGQGPEFLTYFQNEAQLEKSRLLSDRFSAERPKGSFSTLEIQRTEQGDSAMYLCASSLGQGSYNEQFFGPGTRLTVL.

This clone has a handful of counts. The rearrangement links TRBV4-1 to TRBJ1-1; D unclear. CDR1 and CDR2 from the germline V gene are MGHRA and YSYEKL. The CDR3 totals 15 residues. The V end was cut by 0 bases, the J end by 3 bases, with 11 bases between. The DNA for the CDR3 is TGCGCCAGCAGCCAAGAAAGACACGGGGACACTGAAGCTTTCTTT. Translated: CASSQERHGDTEAFF.

The rearrangement links TRBV27 to TRBJ2-7; possible D gene TRBD2, 6 bases. V lost 8 bases, J lost 5 bases, and 10 bases lay in between. The CDR3 has 11 amino acids. Germline V gene sequence: CDR1 MNHEY, CDR2 SMNVEV (reference sequence). In DNA, the CDR3 is TGTGCCAGCGGGGAGGCCCACGAGCAGTACTTC. Its protein is CASGEAHEQYF.

The genes are TRBV5-1 and TRBJ1-1; 8 bases are a match to TRBD1. CDR1 and CDR2 (germline): SGHRS, YFSETQ. The CDR3 consists of 15 residues. V was clipped by 5 bases and J by 1 base; unmatched bases: 7. The CDR3 spells CASSFTTGENTEAFF. CDR3 DNA sequence: TGCGCCAGCAGTTTCACGACAGGGGAGAACACTGAAGCTTTCTTT.

V is TRBV4-2 and J is TRBJ2-1; 12 bases align to TRBD2. This CDR3 region has 20 residues. In germline, CDR1 is LGHNA, CDR2 YNFKEQ. Trimming took 1 base from V and 8 from J; bases not matched to a gene: 18. This CDR3 is CASSQAGWLAGGPFRDEQFF. The CDR3, as DNA: TGTGCCAGCAGCCAAGCAGGGTGGCTAGCGGGAGGGCCATTCCGCGATGAGCAGTTCTTC.

The chain is built from TRBV7-9 and TRBJ1-1, with 7 bases matching TRBD1. CDR3 length: 15 residues. Looked up from germline, CDR1 is SEHNR and CDR2 is FQNEAQ (reference sequence). V lost 6 bases and J lost 1; bases outside the gene matches: 8. The CDR3 nucleotides are TGTGCCAGCAGACTTACCGGGACAGAGAACACTGAAGCTTTCTTT. Translated, it gives CASRLTGTENTEAFF.

This clone was counted a single time. The chain recombines TRBV27 with TRBJ2-3, with no clear D. The ends were cut back, 3 bases at V and 1 base at J, with 8 bases in the middle. Germline CDR1 and CDR2: MNHEY and SMNVEV (reference sequence). The CDR3 length is 14 residues. The DNA of the CDR3 is TGTGCCAGCAGTTTTTTGGAGCGCACAGATACGCAGTATTTT. Translating gives CASSFLERTDTQYF.

This rearrangement joins TRBV28 to TRBJ1-1, with 7 bases identical to TRBD1. The V gene end was trimmed by 7 bases and the J gene end by 7 bases; junction bases not matched to a gene: 12. Germline V gene sequence: CDR1 MDHEN, CDR2 SYDVKM. The CDR3 is 14 amino acids. CDR3 sequence reads: CASTEDRLGGEAFF. CDR3 sequence (DNA): TGTGCCAGCACCGAGGACAGGCTGGGGGGTGAAGCTTTCTTT.

The V gene is TRBV6-6, the J gene TRBJ1-2, with a possible D match to TRBD1 (6 bases). With 0 bases removed from V and 7 bases from J, the gap between germline ends came to 18 bases. In germline, CDR1 is MNHNY, CDR2 SVGAGI (reference sequence). The CDR3 runs to 16 residues. The chain's CDR3 is CASSYSHEQGISGYTF. CDR3 DNA sequence: TGTGCCAGCAGTTACTCACACGAACAGGGCATCTCTGGCTACACCTTC.

The chain is built from TRBV7-8 and TRBJ2-7, with 12 bases matching TRBD2. Trimming removed 4 bases from V and 2 bases from J; junction bases left unmatched: 3. The V gene's germline CDR1 is SGHVS and CDR2 FQNEAQ. The CDR3 runs to 15 residues. The CDR3 protein is CASSSWTSGAYEQYF. The CDR3 region has the DNA TGTGCCAGCAGCTCATGGACTAGCGGGGCCTACGAGCAGTACTTC.

The chain couples TRBV5-1 to TRBJ2-1; 8 bases are a match to TRBD1. CDR1 and CDR2 from the germline V gene are SGHRS and YFSETQ. CDR3 length: 15 amino acids. The V segment lost 0 bases and the J segment 5 bases; nucleotides outside the gene matches: 4. For the CDR3, the DNA is TGCGCCAGCAGCTTGGGGACAGGGAAAGACAATGAGCAGTTCTTC. Amino acid sequence: CASSLGTGKDNEQFF.

This clone has a single count. The chain links TRBV9 to TRBJ2-3, with a tentative D call TRBD2 (5 bases). The germline CDR1 and CDR2 sequences are SGDLS and YYNGEE. Trimming took off 0 bases at V and 7 bases at J, with 12 bases between the two ends. The CDR3 runs to 14 residues. CDR3 amino acids: CASSVEDGKNTQYF. The CDR3 region has the DNA TGTGCCAGCAGCGTAGAGGACGGGAAAAATACGCAGTATTTT.

By share, this clone counts as medium-sized. V gene TRBV4-3 combines with J gene TRBJ1-1; D is unclear. The CDR3 covers 13 residues. Trimming took off 4 bases at V and 0 bases at J, with 6 bases between the two ends. Germline V gene lookup returns CDR1 LGHNA and CDR2 YSLEER. DNA of the CDR3: TGCGCCAGCAGCCCCAGGATGAACACTGAAGCTTTCTTT. Encoded protein: CASSPRMNTEAFF.

About this clone: At one boundary the junction diverges from the germline segment, which might be a read error. The same CDR3 can be traced to other DNA sequences in this sample. The V call is TRBV7-8, the J call TRBJ1-2; a weak D match, TRBD1 (5 bases). Germline-derived CDR1 and CDR2 are SGHVS and FQNEAQ. CDR3 length equals 15 residues. The CDR3 is CASSLESSGMDGYTF. The CDR3 bases are TGTGCCAGCAGCTTAGAATCGTCAGGGATGGATGGCTACACCTTT.